These T cell receptor beta chains were read from a single sample in a study of CD8 T cells in ankylosing spondylitis. One entry per CDR3 protein, called by TCRdb with MiXCR from the 5' RACE reads. In the table there are around 430,000 distinct CDR3 sequences, approximately 17% of which are singletons. The sample consisted of blood, either unsorted or a sorted T cell fraction (not recorded which). These receptors originate from a male donor with ankylosing spondylitis. CDR3s include the opening cysteine and the closing phenylalanine or tryptophan. A D gene is named only where the DNA matches it firmly. Clone size is shown for a subset of rows, as once, few, many or a class of expanded clone.

d_call: TRBD2
j_call: TRBJ2-7
clone_size: -
v_call: TRBV28
cdr3_nt: TGTGCCAGCAGTTTATCGGCTAGCGGGAGGGTGGAGCAGTACTTC
cdr3_aa: CASSLSASGRVEQYF

d_call: TRBD2
j_call: TRBJ2-5
clone_size: -
v_call: TRBV5-1
cdr3_nt: TGCGCCAGCAGCTTGAGTAGCGGGATAGCCCAAGAGACCCAGTACTTC
cdr3_aa: CASSLSSGIAQETQYF

d_call: TRBD1
j_call: TRBJ2-1
clone_size: -
v_call: TRBV6-1
cdr3_nt: TGTGCCAGCAACACGATAGAGGGGGCCTGGGAGCAGTTCTTC
cdr3_aa: CASNTIEGAWEQFF

d_call: -
j_call: TRBJ1-1
clone_size: few
v_call: TRBV7-3
cdr3_nt: TGTGCCAGCAGCCTAGAGGTGGACACTGAAGCTTTCTTT
cdr3_aa: CASSLEVDTEAFF

d_call: TRBD1
j_call: TRBJ2-5
clone_size: many
v_call: TRBV4-1
cdr3_nt: TGCGCCAGCAGCCCAGGAGACAGGGAAGGGACCCAGTACTTC
cdr3_aa: CASSPGDREGTQYF

d_call: -
j_call: TRBJ1-1
clone_size: many
v_call: TRBV18
cdr3_nt: TGTGCCAGCTCATTCAGGGCCGGGGAAGCTTTCTTT
cdr3_aa: CASSFRAGEAFF

d_call: -
j_call: TRBJ2-7
clone_size: -
v_call: TRBV3-1
cdr3_nt: TGTGCCAGCAGTCAAGAAAACAGGGAGCAGTACTTC
cdr3_aa: CASSQENREQYF

d_call: -
j_call: TRBJ1-2
clone_size: -
v_call: TRBV20-1
cdr3_nt: TGCAGTGCTAGTCTAGGGAATTTGAATGGCTACACCTTC
cdr3_aa: CSASLGNLNGYTF

d_call: -
j_call: TRBJ1-1
clone_size: -
v_call: TRBV6-5
cdr3_nt: TGTGCCAGCAGTTACTCGGTAGGGGTGGCTGAAGCTTTCTTT
cdr3_aa: CASSYSVGVAEAFF

d_call: -
j_call: TRBJ2-6
clone_size: many
v_call: TRBV4-2
cdr3_nt: TGTGCCAGCAGCCAAGATTGGGTGTCAGGGGCCAACGTCCTGACTTTC
cdr3_aa: CASSQDWVSGANVLTF

d_call: -
j_call: TRBJ1-3
clone_size: few
v_call: TRBV6-5
cdr3_nt: TGTGCCAGCAGTTACAATGCGTTCCGGGCCTCTGGAAACACCATATATTTT
cdr3_aa: CASSYNAFRASGNTIYF

d_call: -
j_call: TRBJ1-1
clone_size: few
v_call: TRBV5-6
cdr3_nt: TGTGCCAGCAGCTTGCCCTATGACAGCGGGCCTTTGAACACTGAAGCTTTCTTT
cdr3_aa: CASSLPYDSGPLNTEAFF

d_call: TRBD2
j_call: TRBJ2-3
clone_size: -
v_call: TRBV11-2
cdr3_nt: TGTGCCAGCAGCCATCGGGGTCTAGCGGGATTAACAGATACGCAGTATTTT
cdr3_aa: CASSHRGLAGLTDTQYF

d_call: TRBD2
j_call: TRBJ2-3
clone_size: -
v_call: TRBV20-1
cdr3_nt: TGCAGTGCCGGGCGGGGGAGCACAGATACGCAGTATTTT
cdr3_aa: CSAGRGSTDTQYF

d_call: TRBD1
j_call: TRBJ2-7
clone_size: few
v_call: TRBV5-6
cdr3_nt: TGTGCCAGCAGCTTGGACAGGGGAAAAGGTTCCTACGAGCAGTACTTC
cdr3_aa: CASSLDRGKGSYEQYF